A single sample gave rise to the 21 T cell receptor beta chains below, sequenced in a study of cytomegalovirus exposure and HLA in healthy donors. Use of 60 Vbeta and 13 Jbeta primers characterized the PCR. The method was immunoSEQ multiplex PCR; TCRdb's version includes in-frame clones alone and lacks a portion of them. The data show 130,000 or so clones, 66% seen once. Material for sequencing was PBMCs. These receptor sequences come from a man aged 18 to 30 in good health and CMV-seronegative.

The chain has TRBV5-1 and TRBJ2-7, with TRBD2 matching over 11 bases. The CDR3 consists of 15 residues. With 4 bases clipped from V and 1 base from J, the junction kept 4 bases outside the gene matches. Germline values: CDR1 SGHRS, CDR2 YFSETQ. CDR3 protein: CASSQGLADSYEQYF. The CDR3 nucleotides are TGCGCCAGCAGCCAGGGACTAGCGGATTCCTACGAGCAGTACTTC.

This clone was counted between two and nine times. The chain links TRBV5-4 to TRBJ2-7, with D perhaps matching TRBD2 (6 bases). The CDR3 runs 13 residues. V lost 5 bases and J 5 bases, leaving 14 bases between the germline ends. CDR1 is SGHNT, CDR2 YYREEE, per germline (reference sequence). The CDR3 is CASRWRGSNEQYF. Here the CDR3 DNA reads TGTGCCAGCAGGTGGCGGGGTAGCAACGAGCAGTACTTC.

This clone showed up just a few times. This chain connects TRBV13 to TRBJ2-7, with a possible D match to TRBD2 (6 bases). Trimming left V 5 bases short and J 3 bases short, with 8 bases between. This CDR3 contains 12 residues. Germline CDR1 PRHDT, CDR2 FYEKMQ (reference sequence). CDR3 DNA: TGTGCCAGCAGCCGGACTATCTACGAGCAGTACTTC. The encoded protein is CASSRTIYEQYF.

The chain has TRBV6-1 and TRBJ1-2; D possibly corresponds to TRBD1 (5 bases). With 5 bases removed from V and 7 bases from J, the gap between germline ends came to 14 bases. Per the germline V gene, CDR1 is MNHNS and CDR2 is SASEGT. This CDR3 comprises 13 residues. The CDR3 protein is CASSQQVQGGYTF. CDR3 coding DNA: TGTGCCAGCAGTCAACAGGTCCAAGGTGGCTACACCTTC.

CDR3 DNA sequence: TGTGCCAGCAGCCGACAGGGTAGTAAGAACACTGAAGCTTTCTTT. Translating it yields CASSRQGSKNTEAFF. The chain uses TRBV7-9 and TRBJ1-1, with 7 bases aligning to TRBD1. The CDR3 length is 15 residues. V shed 5 bases and J 1 base; nucleotides not matched to a gene: 7. Germline V gives CDR1 SEHNR, CDR2 FQNEAQ (reference sequence).

This clone appeared a few times. The chain carries TRBV19 and TRBJ2-4; 8 bases align to TRBD2. J lost 8 bases, V lost 3 bases, and 9 bases had no gene match. Per the germline V gene, CDR1 is LNHDA and CDR2 is SQIVND (reference sequence). This CDR3 region has 15 residues. CDR3 amino acids: CASSIGAGAFDIQYF. The CDR3 DNA follows: TGTGCCAGTAGTATCGGAGCGGGGGCGTTTGACATTCAGTACTTC.

This chain uses TRBV7-8 with TRBJ1-2, with D possibly being TRBD1 (6 bases). The V gene's germline CDR1 is SGHVS and CDR2 FQNEAQ. The length of the CDR3 is 15 residues. The V gene lost 4 bases and the J gene lost 6 bases, with 18 bases spanning the gap. As DNA, the CDR3 is TGTGCCAGCAGCTCTTTTGGGGGGGGCGCGGATGGCTACACCTTC. As protein: CASSSFGGGADGYTF.

The chain is built from TRBV5-1 and TRBJ2-1; 7 nucleotides agree with TRBD2. Per the germline V gene, CDR1 is SGHRS and CDR2 is YFSETQ. This CDR3 is 15 amino acids long. Trimming removed 7 bases from V and 2 bases from J; junction bases left unmatched: 9. CDR3: CASSNPGLPYNEQFF. The CDR3, as DNA: TGCGCCAGCTCCAACCCGGGACTACCCTACAATGAGCAGTTCTTC.

Worth noting for this clone: One end of the junction varies from germline; a read error may be responsible. J is TRBJ2-7 and V is TRBV7-9, with TRBD1 identical over 9 bases. Germline V lookup: CDR1 SEHNR, CDR2 FQNEAQ (reference sequence). The CDR3 totals 14 residues. The CDR3 spells CSSSLGTGILEQYF. The CDR3 DNA follows: TGTTCCAGCAGCTTGGGGACAGGGATACTCGAGCAGTACTTC.

The rearrangement uses TRBV11-2 and TRBJ1-3, with D tentatively TRBD1 (5 bases). Germline CDR1 and CDR2: SGHAT and FQNNGV. This CDR3 comprises 16 residues. The V end lost 5 bases, the J end lost 0 bases, and 14 bases lay between the germline ends. The CDR3 sequence is CASSQPGLISGNTIYF. In DNA, the CDR3 is TGTGCCAGCAGCCAGCCGGGACTCATCTCTGGAAACACCATATATTTT. The entire variable domain, with the rest obtained from reference TRBV11-2 and TRBJ1-3, is as follows: EAGVAQSPRYKIIEKRQSVAFWCNPISGHATLYWYQQILGQGPKLLIQFQNNGVVDDSQLPKDRFSAERLKGVDSTLKIQPAKLEDSAVYLCASSQPGLISGNTIYFGEGSWLTVV.

Only a few counts were recorded for this clone. V and J are TRBV6-4 and TRBJ2-3; 8 nucleotides match TRBD2. This CDR3 is built from 15 residues. V lost 0 bases and J lost 5; bases outside the gene matches: 4. CDR1 is MRHNA, CDR2 SNTAGT, per germline. The CDR3, as DNA: TGTGCCAGCAGTGACTCGAGACGGGGGGGAGATACGCAGTATTTT. This codes for CASSDSRRGGDTQYF.

The J gene is TRBJ2-4, the V gene TRBV6-1; a weak D match, TRBD2 (5 bases). The length of the CDR3 is 15 residues. Per germline, CDR1 MNHNS and CDR2 SASEGT. Trimming removed 5 bases at V and 3 bases at J, with 14 bases between. For the CDR3, the DNA is TGTGCCAGCAGTAGTCCGGGGAGCATCAAAAACATTCAGTACTTC. Translated, it gives CASSSPGSIKNIQYF.

The chain is built from TRBV27 and TRBJ1-6; unclear D gene. V was shortened by 5 bases and J by 7 bases, with 12 bases between the two germline ends. CDR3 length: 14 residues. Germline CDR1 is MNHEY and CDR2 is SMNVEV (reference sequence). The CDR3 protein is CASSTKGGNSPLHF. The DNA of the CDR3 is TGTGCCAGCAGTACCAAGGGAGGGAATTCACCCCTCCACTTT.

This clone has a single count. The rearrangement links TRBV6-1 to TRBJ2-4; D is possibly TRBD1 (5 bases). The germline gives CDR1 MNHNS, CDR2 SASEGT. Trimming removed 1 base from V and 0 bases from J, with 13 bases in between. This CDR3 is 17 amino acids long. CDR3 coding DNA: TGTGCCAGCAGTGAAGTGCGTGGACACATAGCCAAAAACATTCAGTACTTC. This gives the protein CASSEVRGHIAKNIQYF.

The chain carries TRBV25-1 and TRBJ2-3; D may be TRBD2 (6 bases). The CDR3 covers 14 residues. V lost 6 bases, J lost 3 bases, and 13 bases lay in between. The germline V gene encodes CDR1 MGHDK and CDR2 SYGVNS. Here the CDR3 reads CASREGLRTDTQYF. Written as DNA, the CDR3 is TGTGCCAGCAGGGAGGGACTTAGGACAGATACGCAGTATTTT.

This clone was recorded a few times. The chain combines TRBV30 with TRBJ1-2; TRBD1 agrees at 9 bases. This CDR3 contains 13 residues. The V gene's germline CDR1 is GTSNPN and CDR2 SVGIG (reference sequence). V gave up 5 bases and J gave up 5 bases; unmatched junction bases: 6. The CDR3: CAWERDRAYGYTF. The CDR3, as DNA: TGTGCCTGGGAAAGGGACAGGGCTTATGGCTACACCTTC.

The chain carries TRBV30 and TRBJ2-7; tentative D call: TRBD2 (5 bases). CDR3 size: 15 residues. V was pared by 2 bases and J by 5 bases, with 19 bases between. Germline CDR1 and CDR2: GTSNPN and SVGIG (reference sequence). CDR3 amino acids: CAWSRRGNGKNEQYF. CDR3 in DNA: TGTGCCTGGAGTAGACGAGGGAATGGAAAGAACGAGCAGTACTTC.

The chain employs TRBV9 and TRBJ1-1; D not resolved. V gave up 4 bases and J gave up 4 bases, with 17 bases separating them. The germline CDR1 and CDR2 sequences are SGDLS and YYNGEE. This CDR3 region has 15 residues. The CDR3 nucleotides read TGTGCCAGCAGCACCTCGGAGGGAGCGATCACTGAAGCTTTCTTT. Translated, it gives CASSTSEGAITEAFF.

The chain carries TRBV5-1 and TRBJ2-7, with D possibly matching TRBD2 (6 bases). Germline V gene sequence: CDR1 SGHRS, CDR2 YFSETQ. This CDR3 has 14 residues. Trimming took 1 base from V and 0 from J, leaving 8 bases between them. The CDR3 nucleotides are TGCGCCAGCAGCTTGTTGGGGGGCTCCTACGAGCAGTACTTC. Its translation is CASSLLGGSYEQYF. The whole variable domain, filled in from reference TRBV5-1 and TRBJ2-7, reads KAGVTQTPRYLIKTRGQQVTLSCSPISGHRSVSWYQQTPGQGLQFLFEYFSETQRNKGNFPGRFSGRQFSNSRSEMNVSTLELGDSALYLCASSLLGGSYEQYFGPGTRLTVT.

The chain carries TRBV27 and TRBJ1-2, with no clear D. The V end was cut by 8 bases, the J end by 5 bases, with 24 bases between. CDR3 size: 16 residues. Germline CDR1 is MNHEY and CDR2 is SMNVEV (reference sequence). The CDR3 DNA reads as TGTGCCAGCGGCCACTCCCAGAGCAGGACTATTTATGGCTACACCTTC. It translates to CASGHSQSRTIYGYTF.

J is TRBJ2-3 and V is TRBV27, with 9 bases fitting TRBD1. In germline, CDR1 is MNHEY, CDR2 SMNVEV (reference sequence). The junction had 11 bases not matched to a gene; V was cut back by 3 bases and J by 1 base. The CDR3 loop spans 18 amino acids. The CDR3: CASSFISSRTGGTDTQYF. For the CDR3, the DNA is TGTGCCAGCAGTTTTATCTCCTCTCGGACAGGGGGCACAGATACGCAGTATTTT.